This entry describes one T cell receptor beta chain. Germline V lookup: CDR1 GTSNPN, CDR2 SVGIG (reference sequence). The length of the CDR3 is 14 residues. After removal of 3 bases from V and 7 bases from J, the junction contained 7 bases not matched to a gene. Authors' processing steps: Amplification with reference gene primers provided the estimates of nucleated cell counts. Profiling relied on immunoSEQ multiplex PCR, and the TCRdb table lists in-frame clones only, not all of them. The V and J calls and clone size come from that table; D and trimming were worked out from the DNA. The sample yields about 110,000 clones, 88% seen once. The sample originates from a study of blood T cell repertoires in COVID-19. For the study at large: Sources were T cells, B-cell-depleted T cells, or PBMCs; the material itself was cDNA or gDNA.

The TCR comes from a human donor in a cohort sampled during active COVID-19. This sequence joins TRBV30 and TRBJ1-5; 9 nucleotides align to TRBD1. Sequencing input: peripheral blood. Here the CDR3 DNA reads TGTGCCTGGAGCGCGGGACAGGGACGACAGCCCCAGCATTTT. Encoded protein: CAWSAGQGRQPQHF.